The 27 T cell receptor beta chains presented below share a single source sample, sequenced in a study of technical replicates of blood from a few donors. Data came from immunoSEQ multiplex PCR; TCRdb stores just in-frame clones and leaves some out. Counted here are roughly 100,000 clones, nearly 96% occurring once; the ten biggest clones make up 0.2% to 0.25%. The sequenced material came from T cells isolated from PBMCs. The receptors here all came from a human donor in good health.

V gene TRBV4-1 combines with J gene TRBJ1-3; D not certain. With 0 bases removed from V and 2 bases from J, the gap between germline ends came to 14 bases. Germline-derived CDR1 and CDR2 are MGHRA and YSYEKL. The CDR3 consists of 17 residues. The CDR3 DNA reads as TGCGCCAGCAGCCAAGATGGGCCGCGAGAAGCTGGAAACACCATATATTTT. It is translated as CASSQDGPREAGNTIYF.

This clone has more than one count but fewer than ten. The rearrangement links TRBV6-5 to TRBJ2-7; 11 bases line up with TRBD1. V was clipped by 5 bases and J by 9 bases; unmatched bases: 9. This CDR3 comprises 14 residues. The V gene's germline CDR1 is MNHEY and CDR2 SVGAGI. CDR3 loop: CASSVSGTGGRQYF. The CDR3 DNA reads TGTGCCAGCAGTGTTTCCGGGACAGGGGGGAGGCAGTACTTC.

In DNA, the CDR3 is TGCAGTGCTCTATGGGGCCTTGGCTACACCTTC. Translation: CSALWGLGYTF. The gene calls are TRBV20-1 and TRBJ1-2, with D possibly being TRBD1 (5 bases). Germline CDR1 and CDR2: DFQATT and SNEGSKA (reference sequence). Trimming stripped 5 bases from V and 7 bases from J, with 11 bases between. This CDR3 comprises 11 residues.

This rearrangement joins TRBV28 to TRBJ1-3, with TRBD1 matching over 7 bases. This CDR3 region has 16 residues. Germline CDR1 MDHEN, CDR2 SYDVKM. After removal of 5 bases from V and 0 bases from J, the junction contained 7 bases not matched to a gene. CDR3 amino acids: CASSPTGVVSGNTIYF. CDR3 in DNA: TGTGCCAGCAGTCCCACAGGGGTCGTCTCTGGAAACACCATATATTTT.

This clone was seen only a few times. The chain is built from TRBV27 and TRBJ1-1; 8 bases line up with TRBD1. The CDR3 is made up of 14 amino acids. V lost 8 bases, J lost 0 bases, and 5 bases stayed unmatched. CDR1 is MNHEY, CDR2 SMNVEV, per germline (reference sequence). For the CDR3, the DNA is TGTGCCAGCTCTTGGACAGGGCTGAACACTGAAGCTTTCTTT. It is translated as CASSWTGLNTEAFF.

The genes are TRBV5-4 and TRBJ2-2; TRBD1 matches at 8 bases. CDR3 length equals 13 residues. With 4 bases clipped from V and 5 bases from J, the junction kept 1 base outside the gene matches. CDR1 is SGHNT, CDR2 YYREEE, per germline (reference sequence). The CDR3 bases are TGTGCCAGCAGCCGGACAGGGACCGGGGAGCTGTTTTTT. It translates to CASSRTGTGELFF.

This rearrangement joins TRBV5-1 to TRBJ2-7; D unresolved. V gave up 0 bases and J gave up 4 bases, with 17 bases separating them. Germline V gene sequence: CDR1 SGHRS, CDR2 YFSETQ. The CDR3 has 16 amino acids. The CDR3 region has the DNA TGCGCCAGCAGCTTGGGGCACCGAACCCCCTCATACGAGCAGTACTTC. This encodes CASSLGHRTPSYEQYF.

This sequence joins TRBV19 and TRBJ2-2; 9 nucleotides agree with TRBD2. With 2 bases clipped from V and 5 bases from J, the junction kept 3 bases outside the gene matches. The CDR3 has 15 amino acids. Per the germline V gene, CDR1 is LNHDA and CDR2 is SQIVND (reference sequence). This CDR3 is CASSILAGVTGELFF. CDR3 coding DNA: TGTGCCAGTAGTATATTAGCGGGAGTAACCGGGGAGCTGTTTTTT.

The V gene is TRBV10-3, the J gene TRBJ2-2; 9 bases map to TRBD1. Germline values: CDR1 ENHRY, CDR2 SYGVKD. J gave up 6 bases and V 4 bases, and 6 bases lay outside the gene matches. This CDR3 is built from 15 residues. The CDR3 bases are TGTGCCATCAGTGCCGGGACAGGGTTTCCCGGGGAGCTGTTTTTT. Its protein product is CAISAGTGFPGELFF.

This chain uses TRBV7-9 with TRBJ2-7, with 9 bases that match TRBD1. This CDR3 comprises 15 residues. The V gene's germline CDR1 is SEHNR and CDR2 FQNEAQ (reference sequence). V was clipped by 4 bases and J by 2 bases; unmatched bases: 6. CDR3 in amino acids: CASSSPGQGPYEQYF. The CDR3 DNA reads as TGTGCCAGCAGCTCCCCGGGACAGGGACCCTACGAGCAGTACTTC.

This chain uses TRBV18 with TRBJ2-1, with 14 bases identical to TRBD2. The CDR3 runs 16 residues. J gave up 3 bases and V 2 bases, and 0 bases lay outside the gene matches. Germline lookup yields CDR1 KGHSH and CDR2 LQKENI. CDR3 sequence reads: CASSPGTSGSYNEQFF. CDR3 DNA: TGTGCCAGCTCACCAGGGACTAGCGGGAGCTACAATGAGCAGTTCTTC.

A remark on this clone: Other nucleotide sequences in the sample specify the same CDR3. V is TRBV6-6 and J is TRBJ1-4; perhaps TRBD1 as D (6 bases). The V gene lost 0 bases and the J gene lost 5 bases, with 10 bases spanning the gap. Germline V CDR1 and CDR2: MNHNY, SVGAGI (reference sequence). This CDR3 is built from 15 residues. DNA for the CDR3: TGTGCCAGCAGTTACTCGTTACAGGGCAATGAAAAACTGTTTTTT. Protein product: CASSYSLQGNEKLFF.

This chain connects TRBV6-5 to TRBJ2-1; 7 positions match TRBD2. This CDR3 is built from 14 residues. The V and J ends lost 0 bases and 6 bases, in that order; junction bases with no gene match: 2. Germline V gene sequence: CDR1 MNHEY, CDR2 SVGAGI. This chain's CDR3 is CASSYSSGGNEQFF. CDR3 sequence (DNA): TGTGCCAGCAGTTACTCCTCGGGAGGCAATGAGCAGTTCTTC.

This clone was found once. The chain carries TRBV7-9 and TRBJ1-2; D ambiguous. Trimming stripped 1 base from V and 4 bases from J, with 13 bases between. This CDR3 spans 15 amino acids. Germline V gives CDR1 SEHNR, CDR2 FQNEAQ (reference sequence). The CDR3 protein is CASSLELEEIYGYTF. The CDR3 bases are TGTGCCAGCAGCTTAGAACTGGAGGAGATCTATGGCTACACCTTC.

The V call is TRBV27, the J call TRBJ2-1, with 10 bases that match TRBD2. The germline V gene has CDR1 MNHEY and CDR2 SMNVEV (reference sequence). The CDR3 consists of 15 residues. Unmatched junction bases numbered 6, after V lost 2 bases and J lost 8 bases. The CDR3 is CASSLGTSVLDEQFF. The CDR3 region has the DNA TGTGCCAGCAGTTTAGGGACTAGCGTCTTGGATGAGCAGTTCTTC.

The chain couples TRBV27 to TRBJ1-2; TRBD1 matches 8 bases. V was clipped by 3 bases and J by 4 bases; unmatched bases: 1. CDR3 length equals 13 residues. In germline, CDR1 is MNHEY, CDR2 SMNVEV (reference sequence). The CDR3 is CASSFGQGYGYTF. CDR3 DNA sequence: TGTGCCAGCAGTTTCGGACAGGGCTATGGCTACACCTTC.

This chain joins TRBV10-1 and TRBJ1-1; 7 bases match TRBD1. With 6 bases clipped from V and 1 base from J, the junction kept 5 bases outside the gene matches. The CDR3 contains 14 residues. Germline CDR1 and CDR2: WNHNN and SYGVQD (reference sequence). DNA of the CDR3: TGCGCCAGCAGCTCAGGGGGGCCGAACACTGAAGCTTTCTTT. Amino acids: CASSSGGPNTEAFF.

The chain has TRBV5-6 and TRBJ2-7, with 7 bases identical to TRBD1. The CDR3 loop spans 15 amino acids. The V segment lost 2 bases and the J segment 3 bases; nucleotides outside the gene matches: 8. Germline values: CDR1 SGHDT, CDR2 YYEEEE. Here the CDR3 reads CASSFWDRDDYEQYF. For the CDR3, the DNA is TGTGCCAGCAGCTTTTGGGACAGAGACGACTACGAGCAGTACTTC.

V gene TRBV19 combines with J gene TRBJ2-7; possibly TRBD1 for D (6 bases). Per germline, CDR1 LNHDA and CDR2 SQIVND (reference sequence). V was cut by 6 bases and J by 2 bases, with 11 bases left in between. The CDR3 extends over 13 amino acids. The CDR3 here is CASSGQITYEQYF. In nucleotides, the CDR3 is TGTGCCAGTAGCGGACAGATAACCTACGAGCAGTACTTC.

This chain uses TRBV27 with TRBJ1-4, with TRBD1 as a possible D gene (6 bases). This CDR3 is 18 amino acids long. V lost 3 bases and J 2 bases, leaving 19 bases between the germline ends. Looked up from germline, CDR1 is MNHEY and CDR2 is SMNVEV (reference sequence). The CDR3 sequence is CASSFWPPYRDTNEKLFF. The CDR3 DNA sequence: TGTGCCAGCAGTTTTTGGCCCCCCTACAGGGACACTAATGAAAAACTGTTTTTT.

The gene calls are TRBV28 and TRBJ2-1, with D possibly being TRBD1 (6 bases). This CDR3 spans 12 amino acids. Germline-derived CDR1 and CDR2 are MDHEN and SYDVKM. The V gene lost 7 bases and the J gene lost 8 bases, with 12 bases spanning the gap. The CDR3 DNA reads as TGTGCCAGCAACTTACAGGGCCATGAGCAGTTCTTC. Encoded protein: CASNLQGHEQFF.

The chain carries TRBV7-8 and TRBJ2-7; tentatively, D is TRBD1 (5 bases). The ends were cut back, 4 bases at V and 7 bases at J, with 17 bases in the middle. Germline CDR1 reads SGHVS; CDR2 reads FQNEAQ. The CDR3 has 14 amino acids. CDR3 nucleotides: TGTGCCAGCAGCTCAACCCGACCACAGGTGGAGCAGTACTTC. Translating it yields CASSSTRPQVEQYF.

The rearrangement uses TRBV28 and TRBJ1-6; possibly TRBD1 for D (5 bases). Germline-derived CDR1 and CDR2 are MDHEN and SYDVKM. V gave up 3 bases and J gave up 8 bases, with 8 bases separating them. The CDR3 runs 13 residues. Here the CDR3 DNA reads TGTGCCAGCAGTTTCCGACAGTATTCACCCCTCCACTTT. Translated, it gives CASSFRQYSPLHF.

The rearrangement links TRBV6-6 to TRBJ2-3; D not certain. The CDR3 totals 11 residues. Looked up from germline, CDR1 is MNHNY and CDR2 is SVGAGI (reference sequence). V lost 5 bases and J lost 5, with 5 bases in between. DNA for the CDR3: TGTGCCAGCAGTCCCCGAGATACGCAGTATTTT. Protein sequence: CASSPRDTQYF.

This clone was counted a single time. The chain couples TRBV29-1 to TRBJ2-2; 16 bases fit TRBD2. V gave up 6 bases and J gave up 6 bases; unmatched junction bases: 4. The V gene's germline CDR1 is SQVTM and CDR2 ANQGSEA. The CDR3 has 15 amino acids. CDR3 DNA: TGCAGCGTCACGGGACTAGCGGGAGGGGCCGGGGAGCTGTTTTTT. This gives the protein CSVTGLAGGAGELFF.

The rearrangement joins TRBV5-1 to TRBJ2-7; perhaps TRBD2 as D (6 bases). The CDR3 totals 14 residues. Germline V gene sequence: CDR1 SGHRS, CDR2 YFSETQ. Trimming left V 4 bases short and J 2 bases short, with 13 bases between. CDR3 sequence: CASSGGEPPYEQYF. CDR3 DNA sequence: TGCGCCAGCAGCGGCGGGGAGCCCCCCTACGAGCAGTACTTC.

The rearrangement uses TRBV4-2 and TRBJ2-1; 11 nucleotides agree with TRBD1. This CDR3 region has 16 residues. The V gene end was trimmed by 0 bases and the J gene end by 3 bases; junction bases not matched to a gene: 1. The germline gives CDR1 LGHNA, CDR2 YNFKEQ. The CDR3 DNA sequence: TGTGCCAGCAGCCAAGATGGGACAGGGGGCTACAATGAGCAGTTCTTC. Amino acids: CASSQDGTGGYNEQFF.